This TCR beta chain was identified in a study of cytomegalovirus exposure and HLA in healthy donors. Of note for this clone: The antigen remains unidentified.

Study-wide findings and caveats: In an earlier analysis, about 87% or about 30%: the productive usage of most TCR beta V segments. Researchers reported in a later analysis that a missense DCLRE1C variant was tied to TCR beta V- and J-gene trimming. For most TCR sequences rarity was the rule, although some public TCRs occurred in many donors. As a later analysis revealed, the rate of TCR association differed by HLA locus, with DRB1 most and HLA-C fewest.

PCR was performed using 60 Vbeta and 13 Jbeta primers. This table comes from immunoSEQ multiplex PCR, and its TCRdb copy is limited to in-frame clones, with some not included. The data contain around 190,000 clones, roughly 85% of them seen just once; the ten biggest clones take up 0.69%. The origin of this receptor is a middle-aged woman in good health and CMV-seronegative. The sample taken for sequencing was PBMCs.

The CDR3, as DNA: TGCGCCAGCAGCCAAGATGGCGTGGGGACACAGACCTCTGGAAACACCATATATTTT. Protein product: CASSQDGVGTQTSGNTIYF. The gene calls are TRBV4-1 and TRBJ1-3, with D possibly TRBD1 on 6 matching bases. The CDR3 spans 19 residues. Trimming took off 0 bases at V and 0 bases at J, with 18 bases between the two ends. The V gene's germline CDR1 is MGHRA and CDR2 YSYEKL.